These 20 T cell receptor beta chains share one sample of origin, sequenced in a study of T-cell memory formation after mild COVID-19. TCRdb redid the calling of the 5' RACE reads with MiXCR, one entry per CDR3 protein. The sample consists of 210,000 or so distinct CDR3 sequences, over 9.5% of them appearing once. The sequenced material came from PBMCs or a T cell subset sorted from them (not recorded which). The receptor source for this set is a man in his late teens or twenties who had mild COVID-19 (a few samples of this study predate the infection). Cell type and time point are not known.

Concerning this clonotype: Given a much more abundant clone one base away, this may be a read error. V usage is TRBV4-1 and J usage is TRBJ2-1, with D possibly matching TRBD2 (5 bases). Germline-derived CDR1 and CDR2 are MGHRA and YSYEKL. This CDR3 region has 13 residues. Trimming removed 1 base at V and 16 bases at J, with 17 bases between. For the CDR3, the DNA is TGCGCCAGCAGCCAAGTACCTACTAGAGTGGGATTCTTC. Protein product: CASSQVPTRVGFF.

This chain connects TRBV4-3 to TRBJ2-1, with TRBD2 as a possible D gene (7 bases). Trimming removed 0 bases at V and 6 bases at J, with 18 bases between. CDR1 LGHNA and CDR2 YSLEER come from the germline V gene. CDR3 length equals 17 residues. This CDR3 reads CASSQDPFNGGPNEQFF. The CDR3 DNA sequence: TGCGCCAGCAGCCAAGACCCCTTTAACGGGGGGCCCAATGAGCAGTTCTTC.

This clonotype was seen a few times. This sequence joins TRBV12-3 or TRBV12-4 and TRBJ1-4, with 7 bases aligning to TRBD1. Trimming cost V 8 bases and J 8 bases; bases outside gene matches: 11. CDR3 size: 14 residues. The CDR3 DNA sequence: TGTGCCAGCGGGCCGCGGGCAGGGGGAGAAAAACTGTTTTTT. This encodes CASGPRAGGEKLFF.

This clonotype was counted between two and nine times. One end of the junction varies from germline; a read error may be responsible. V usage is TRBV2 and J usage is TRBJ1-1, with D possibly TRBD1 on 5 matching bases. The CDR3 contains 15 residues. The V gene's germline CDR1 is SNHLY and CDR2 FYNNEI. The CDR3 nucleotides are TGTGCCAGCAGTGAAGCAGTACCATCGGGGCCTGAAACTTTCTTT. Amino acid sequence: CASSEAVPSGPETFF.

The rearrangement joins TRBV5-6 to TRBJ2-7; a weak D match, TRBD2 (5 bases). Germline V gives CDR1 SGHDT, CDR2 YYEEEE. The CDR3 sequence is 13 residues long. V was cut by 1 base and J by 7 bases, with 12 bases left in between. CDR3 amino acids: CASSLSGSREQYF. CDR3 DNA: TGTGCCAGCAGCTTGTCTGGGAGTAGGGAGCAGTACTTC.

This sequence joins TRBV4-2 and TRBJ2-3; perhaps TRBD1 as D (5 bases). Trimming stripped 0 bases from V and 4 bases from J, with 8 bases between. Germline CDR1 reads LGHNA; CDR2 reads YNFKEQ. This CDR3 spans 14 amino acids. The CDR3 region has the DNA TGTGCCAGCAGCCAAGATGAAGGGGCAGATACGCAGTATTTT. Encoded protein: CASSQDEGADTQYF.

The chain is built from TRBV7-2 and TRBJ1-4; D gene unclear. The CDR3 sequence is 13 residues long. The germline CDR1 and CDR2 sequences are SGHTA and FQGNSA. V was pared by 6 bases and J by 1 base, with 6 bases between. CDR3 in amino acids: CASRKGTNEKLFF. DNA for the CDR3: TGTGCCAGCAGGAAAGGAACTAATGAAAAACTGTTTTTT.

The chain employs TRBV12-3 or TRBV12-4 and TRBJ2-7; 7 nucleotides align to TRBD1. The CDR3 covers 13 residues. Trimming at V came to 4 bases and at J to 2 bases, leaving 2 bases not matched to a gene. The CDR3 is CASSSDRTYEQYF. The CDR3 coding sequence is TGTGCCAGCAGTTCGGACAGGACCTACGAGCAGTACTTC.

The chain links TRBV12-3 or TRBV12-4 to TRBJ1-4; D is possibly TRBD1 (6 bases). The length of the CDR3 is 14 residues. Trimming pared 7 bases from V and 0 bases from J, leaving 9 bases between. The CDR3: CASNRDSTNEKLFF. In DNA form, the CDR3 reads TGTGCCAGCAACAGGGACTCAACTAATGAAAAACTGTTTTTT.

Concerning this clonotype itself: The conserved closing phenylalanine or tryptophan is absent in this CDR3, likely reflecting a read error. The chain's CDR3 is CASSGTGTADEKLFY. The CDR3 DNA sequence: TGTGCCAGCAGCGGGACCGGGACCGCGGATGAAAAACTGTTTTAT. The chain links TRBV5-5 to TRBJ1-4; possibly TRBD1 for D (5 bases). The CDR3 runs 15 residues. V was clipped by 4 bases and J by 6 bases, with 16 bases between them. CDR1 and CDR2 (germline): SGHKS, YYEKEE (reference sequence).

This clonotype was observed a few times. The chain combines TRBV3-1 with TRBJ2-2; TRBD1 or TRBD2 may be the D gene (7 bases each). The CDR3 is 15 residues long. CDR1 LGHDT and CDR2 YNNKEL come from the germline V gene (reference sequence). Trimming stripped 4 bases from V and 8 bases from J, with 17 bases between. CDR3: CASSPLAEGAGELFF. In nucleotides, the CDR3 is TGTGCCAGCAGCCCCCTAGCGGAGGGGGCGGGGGAGCTGTTTTTT.

This clonotype was detected a few times. J is TRBJ1-2 and V is TRBV28, with D uncertain. Germline CDR1 and CDR2: MDHEN and SYDVKM. CDR3 size: 13 residues. V was pared by 6 bases and J by 5 bases, with 13 bases between. CDR3 bases: TGTGCCAGCAGCCGCTCAACGCGTTATGGCTACACCTTC. This sequence encodes CASSRSTRYGYTF.

V is TRBV12-3 or TRBV12-4 and J is TRBJ2-5, with 7 nucleotides matching TRBD2. The ends lost 6 bases at V and 2 bases at J; junction bases unmatched: 6. The CDR3 runs 14 residues. For the CDR3, the DNA is TGTGCCAGCAGGTCTCTAGCGGCTCAAGAGACCCAGTACTTC. Protein sequence: CASRSLAAQETQYF.

This clonotype has a count of ten or more. This sequence joins TRBV4-1 and TRBJ2-1, with D perhaps matching TRBD1 (6 bases). The CDR3 totals 15 residues. Germline V gene data show CDR1 as MGHRA and CDR2 as YSYEKL. Trimming took 4 bases from V and 8 from J, leaving 18 bases between them. The CDR3: CASSPTGPRGDEQFF. Here the CDR3 DNA reads TGCGCCAGCAGCCCTACTGGACCCAGGGGAGATGAGCAGTTCTTC.

This clonotype came up a few times. This chain joins TRBV20-1 and TRBJ1-5; D uncertain. The CDR3 has 13 residues. Trimming cost V 5 bases and J 5 bases, with 13 bases left between them. Germline V gives CDR1 DFQATT, CDR2 SNEGSKA (reference sequence). The CDR3 spells CSAAREGDQPQHF. The CDR3 DNA reads as TGCAGTGCTGCTAGAGAGGGAGATCAGCCCCAGCATTTT.

The rearrangement uses TRBV12-3 or TRBV12-4 and TRBJ1-5; 7 bases line up with TRBD1. The CDR3 length is 12 residues. V lost 7 bases to trimming and J lost 7 bases; unmatched junction nucleotides: 4. The CDR3 DNA is TGTGCCAGCACCCTAGGGGGCCAGCCCCAGCATTTT. Its translation is CASTLGGQPQHF.

This chain links TRBV29-1 with TRBJ2-6; D unclear. The V end was cut by 3 bases, the J end by 3 bases, with 3 bases between. The CDR3 is made up of 12 amino acids. Per germline, CDR1 SQVTM and CDR2 ANQGSEA. The CDR3 nucleotides are TGCAGCGTTGATGTTGGGGCCAACGTCCTGACTTTC. Translated: CSVDVGANVLTF.

V usage is TRBV11-2 and J usage is TRBJ2-7; no reliable D call. The CDR3 contains 15 residues. Germline assignment: CDR1 SGHAT and CDR2 FQNNGV. V lost 1 base and J lost 2, with 12 bases in between. In nucleotides, the CDR3 is TGTGCCAGCAGCTTAGGAGGATTCAGCACCTACGAGCAGTACTTC. This sequence encodes CASSLGGFSTYEQYF.

This clonotype occurred a few times. The gene calls are TRBV5-5 and TRBJ1-4, with D tentatively TRBD1 (6 bases). From germline, CDR1 is SGHKS and CDR2 YYEKEE (reference sequence). This CDR3 has 13 amino acids. Trimming left V 0 bases short and J 6 bases short, with 6 bases between. CDR3 amino acids: CASSLGTDEKLFF. In DNA form, the CDR3 reads TGTGCCAGCAGCTTGGGGACAGATGAAAAACTGTTTTTT. Drawing the rest from reference TRBV5-5 and TRBJ1-4, the complete variable domain is DAGVTQSPTHLIKTRGQQVTLRCSPISGHKSVSWYQQVLGQGPQFIFQYYEKEERGRGNFPDRFSARQFPNYSSELNVNALLLGDSALYLCASSLGTDEKLFFGSGTQLSVL.

This clonotype was seen only a few times. This chain connects TRBV7-2 to TRBJ1-4; 7 bases match TRBD1. J lost 12 bases, V lost 8 bases, and 21 bases had no gene match. CDR3 size: 16 residues. The germline CDR1 and CDR2 sequences are SGHTA and FQGNSA. DNA for the CDR3: TGTGCCAGCTCCCGGGACACCCGAACGGGACAGAAGGAACTGTTTTTT. Translated: CASSRDTRTGQKELFF. Using reference TRBV7-2 and TRBJ1-4 for the parts outside the CDR3, the full variable domain is GAGVSQSPSNKVTEKGKDVELRCDPISGHTALYWYRQSLGQGLEFLIYFQGNSAPDKSGLPSDRFSAERTGGSVSTLTIQRTQQEDSAVYLCASSRDTRTGQKELFFGSGTQLSVL.